These 29 T cell receptor beta chains were sequenced from one sample in a study of T cells in localized non-small cell lung cancer. The data were produced by immunoSEQ multiplex PCR, yet TCRdb's version contains in-frame clones alone and is incomplete. The table has about 52,000 clones, around 87% seen once. Sequenced material: PBMCs, taken before any cancer treatment. The receptors originated from a female donor with stage II lung adenocarcinoma.

The chain joins TRBV20-1 to TRBJ2-5; D is ambiguous. The length of the CDR3 is 11 residues. The V and J ends lost 5 bases and 4 bases respectively, with 8 bases between them. Germline V gene sequence: CDR1 DFQATT, CDR2 SNEGSKA (reference sequence). CDR3 nucleotides: TGCAGTGCTCGGGTCTCAGAGACCCAGTACTTC. This translates into CSARVSETQYF.

The chain links TRBV6-1 to TRBJ1-1; D ambiguous. V was trimmed by 5 bases and J by 8 bases, leaving 9 bases between them. From germline, CDR1 is MNHNS and CDR2 SASEGT. There are 11 residues in the CDR3. DNA of the CDR3: TGTGCCAGCAGTTACCGGGGAGAAGCTTTCTTT. Its protein product is CASSYRGEAFF.

This sequence joins TRBV9 and TRBJ2-7, with 9 bases matching TRBD1. The CDR3 has 14 amino acids. The junction had 4 bases not matched to a gene; V was cut back by 4 bases and J by 2 bases. CDR1 and CDR2 (germline): SGDLS, YYNGEE. Here the CDR3 reads CASSFGQGPYEQYF. As DNA, the CDR3 is TGTGCCAGCAGCTTCGGACAGGGGCCCTACGAGCAGTACTTC.

J is TRBJ1-2 and V is TRBV5-5, with D unclear. Germline CDR1 SGHKS, CDR2 YYEKEE (reference sequence). V lost 0 bases and J lost 2, with 8 bases in between. The CDR3 loop spans 14 amino acids. In DNA form, the CDR3 reads TGTGCCAGCAGCTTGGCCCCCGAGAACTATGGCTACACCTTC. Translated, it gives CASSLAPENYGYTF.

V and J are TRBV7-9 and TRBJ1-2; D unclear. Germline V gene data show CDR1 as SEHNR and CDR2 as FQNEAQ (reference sequence). V lost 4 bases and J lost 7, with 13 bases in between. The CDR3 is made up of 13 amino acids. CDR3 protein: CASSYPGSAGYTF. The CDR3 DNA sequence: TGTGCCAGCAGCTATCCCGGAAGTGCTGGCTACACCTTC. The whole variable domain, filled in from reference TRBV7-9 and TRBJ1-2, reads DTGVSQNPRHKITKRGQNVTFRCDPISEHNRLYWYRQTLGQGPEFLTYFQNEAQLEKSRLLSDRFSAERPKGSFSTLEIQRTEQGDSAMYLCASSYPGSAGYTFGSGTRLTVV.

The genes are TRBV27 and TRBJ2-5, with 9 bases that match TRBD1. CDR3 length: 17 residues. Trimming removed 2 bases from V and 5 bases from J; junction bases left unmatched: 12. The germline V gene encodes CDR1 MNHEY and CDR2 SMNVEV (reference sequence). The DNA for the CDR3 is TGTGCCAGCAGTTTACGGGAAAGGGACAGGGTAGGGGAGACCCAGTACTTC. Protein: CASSLRERDRVGETQYF.

This clone showed up just a few times. V and J are TRBV5-4 and TRBJ1-1; 7 bases are shared with TRBD1. The V gene end was trimmed by 4 bases and the J gene end by 5 bases; junction bases not matched to a gene: 5. There are 13 residues in the CDR3. The germline gives CDR1 SGHNT, CDR2 YYREEE (reference sequence). Here the CDR3 reads CASSQTGRTEAFF. In DNA, the CDR3 is TGTGCCAGCAGCCAGACAGGGAGGACTGAAGCTTTCTTT. The full variable domain, completed using reference TRBV5-4 and TRBJ1-1, is ETGVTQSPTHLIKTRGQQVTLRCSSQSGHNTVSWYQQALGQGPQFIFQYYREEENGRGNFPPRFSGLQFPNYSSELNVNALELDDSALYLCASSQTGRTEAFFGQGTRLTVV.

The chain uses TRBV7-6 and TRBJ2-1; 7 nucleotides agree with TRBD2. Per the germline V gene, CDR1 is SGHVS and CDR2 is FNYEAQ. Trimming cost V 3 bases and J 5 bases; bases outside gene matches: 7. There are 15 residues in the CDR3. Here the CDR3 DNA reads TGTGCCAGCAGCTTTGAAGCTAGCGGCCACAATGAGCAGTTCTTC. Protein product: CASSFEASGHNEQFF.

V and J are TRBV5-1 and TRBJ2-7; no clear D. Germline-derived CDR1 and CDR2 are SGHRS and YFSETQ. The CDR3 spans 12 residues. V dropped 4 bases and J dropped 2 bases, with 7 bases sitting between them. The CDR3 region has the DNA TGCGCCAGCAGCGGCTTCCCCTACGAGCAGTACTTC. Translation: CASSGFPYEQYF.

The V and J genes are TRBV7-9 and TRBJ2-5; 7 bases are a match to TRBD2. Germline V lookup: CDR1 SEHNR, CDR2 FQNEAQ (reference sequence). J was trimmed by 1 base and V by 2 bases; bases with no gene match: 13. This CDR3 has 18 amino acids. This CDR3 reads CASSLSLRLADLQETQYF. The CDR3 DNA sequence: TGTGCCAGCAGCTTATCCCTGAGGCTAGCGGACCTCCAAGAGACCCAGTACTTC.

This chain uses TRBV11-2 with TRBJ1-1; D is ambiguous. The germline gives CDR1 SGHAT, CDR2 FQNNGV. The CDR3 covers 11 residues. Trimming stripped 5 bases from V and 6 bases from J, with 7 bases between. The CDR3 DNA reads as TGTGCCAGCAGCCCACTCGCTGAAGCTTTCTTT. Encoded protein: CASSPLAEAFF.

J is TRBJ1-2 and V is TRBV12-5; D not resolved. This CDR3 has 13 residues. V lost 5 bases to trimming and J lost 3 bases, with 10 bases between them. Germline V gene lookup returns CDR1 LGHNT and CDR2 FRNRAP. CDR3 sequence (DNA): TGTGCTAGTGGTATTAACACCTACTATGGCTACACCTTC. This sequence encodes CASGINTYYGYTF.

The V gene is TRBV2, the J gene TRBJ1-2, with TRBD1 identical over 7 bases. The CDR3 contains 11 residues. The V gene end was trimmed by 8 bases and the J gene end by 5 bases; junction bases not matched to a gene: 2. From germline, CDR1 is SNHLY and CDR2 FYNNEI. The CDR3 loop is CASSRGYGYTF. The DNA of the CDR3 is TGTGCCAGCTCCAGGGGGTATGGCTACACCTTC.

This clone was seen a few times. The chain links TRBV18 to TRBJ2-2; no clear D gene. V lost 0 bases, J lost 4 bases, and 9 bases lay in between. The CDR3 has 15 amino acids. Germline CDR1 reads KGHSH; CDR2 reads LQKENI. The CDR3 is CASSPPNRGTGELFF. CDR3 sequence (DNA): TGTGCCAGCTCACCACCGAACAGAGGCACCGGGGAGCTGTTTTTT.

The chain carries TRBV7-6 and TRBJ2-7; D is perhaps TRBD2 (5 bases). This CDR3 has 13 residues. CDR1 and CDR2 from the germline V gene are SGHVS and FNYEAQ. The V and J ends lost 4 bases and 5 bases respectively, with 12 bases between them. The CDR3 bases are TGTGCCAGCAGCTCCAGCGGACCGCACGAGCAGTACTTC. Translation: CASSSSGPHEQYF.

This chain connects TRBV11-2 to TRBJ1-2; 11 bases are a match to TRBD1. The CDR3 runs to 16 residues. V dropped 5 bases and J dropped 4; count of bases not matched to a gene: 9. Germline V gives CDR1 SGHAT, CDR2 FQNNGV. CDR3 nucleotides: TGTGCCAGCAGCCTACTCGGACAGGGGGCGAGCTATGGCTACACCTTC. Its protein is CASSLLGQGASYGYTF.

CDR3 loop: CASSEGGQRETQYF. CDR3 sequence (DNA): TGTGCCAGCAGTGAAGGCGGACAAAGAGAGACCCAGTACTTC. V gene TRBV6-1 combines with J gene TRBJ2-5; D is possibly TRBD1 (5 bases). CDR1 is MNHNS and CDR2 is SASEGT in the germline V gene. V was clipped by 1 base and J by 4 bases, with 10 bases between them. The CDR3 sequence is 14 residues long.

The chain uses TRBV28 and TRBJ1-2; tentatively, D is TRBD1 (6 bases). Germline assignment: CDR1 MDHEN and CDR2 SYDVKM. V lost 6 bases, J lost 5 bases, and 19 bases lay in between. The CDR3 sequence is 15 residues long. The CDR3 reads CASRSAGARGYGYTF. The CDR3 nucleotides are TGTGCCAGCAGGTCTGCAGGGGCGCGGGGGTATGGCTACACCTTC.

In DNA, the CDR3 is TGTGCCAGCAGCGTTTATGACAGGGGTGGGACTGAAGCTTTCTTT. Its translation is CASSVYDRGGTEAFF. The chain joins TRBV9 to TRBJ1-1; 8 bases match TRBD1. V lost 2 bases, J lost 5 bases, and 8 bases stayed unmatched. Germline CDR1 SGDLS, CDR2 YYNGEE. The CDR3 has 15 residues. Full variable domain (remainder filled in from reference TRBV9 and TRBJ1-1): DSGVTQTPKHLITATGQRVTLRCSPRSGDLSVYWYQQSLDQGLQFLIQYYNGEERAKGNILERFSAQQFPDLHSELNLSSLELGDSALYFCASSVYDRGGTEAFFGQGTRLTVV.

The gene calls are TRBV5-8 and TRBJ1-5; a weak D match, TRBD1 (5 bases). CDR1 and CDR2 (germline): SGHTS, YDEGEE. Trimming removed 4 bases at V and 4 bases at J, with 15 bases between. This CDR3 has 15 residues. CDR3 loop: CASSPGRRDNQPQHF. The CDR3 DNA reads as TGTGCCAGCAGCCCTGGGCGCAGGGATAATCAGCCCCAGCATTTT.

In its sample, this clone was seen a few times. The CDR3 bases are TGTGCCAGCAGCTCCAGGGGTTCACCCCTCCACTTT. It specifies CASSSRGSPLHF. The chain joins TRBV11-2 to TRBJ1-6, with D possibly matching TRBD1 (6 bases). The CDR3 loop spans 12 amino acids. Trimming removed 4 bases from V and 9 bases from J, with 7 bases in between. Germline loops: CDR1 SGHAT, CDR2 FQNNGV.

V and J are TRBV7-6 and TRBJ2-2; D remains unclear. In germline, CDR1 is SGHVS, CDR2 FNYEAQ. With 5 bases removed from V and 7 bases from J, the gap between germline ends came to 8 bases. The CDR3 consists of 12 residues. Written as DNA, the CDR3 is TGTGCCAGCAGCCTCAATGGCGGGGAGCTGTTTTTT. Protein sequence: CASSLNGGELFF.

The chain uses TRBV27 and TRBJ2-1, with a weak D call TRBD2 (5 bases). Germline V gene sequence: CDR1 MNHEY, CDR2 SMNVEV (reference sequence). The CDR3 covers 12 residues. V was pared by 8 bases and J by 3 bases, with 8 bases between. The chain's CDR3 is CASRRGYNEQFF. The CDR3 DNA reads TGTGCCAGCCGTCGGGGCTACAATGAGCAGTTCTTC.

V gene TRBV19 combines with J gene TRBJ1-4, with a tentative D call TRBD1 (6 bases). Deletions cut 9 bases from V and 4 bases from J, with 15 bases between. Germline V gene data show CDR1 as LNHDA and CDR2 as SQIVND (reference sequence). CDR3 length: 14 residues. CDR3 DNA: TGTGCCAGCCGGCGTGGGGGGCGTAATGAAAAACTGTTTTTT. Amino acid sequence: CASRRGGRNEKLFF. Variable domain in full (rest from reference TRBV19 and TRBJ1-4): DGGITQSPKYLFRKEGQNVTLSCEQNLNHDAMYWYRQDPGQGLRLIYYSQIVNDFQKGDIAEGYSVSREKKESFPLTVTSAQKNPTAFYLCASRRGGRNEKLFFGSGTQLSVL.

V usage is TRBV5-4 and J usage is TRBJ1-6; the match to TRBD1 covers 7 bases. This CDR3 is 15 amino acids long. Germline V CDR1 and CDR2: SGHNT, YYREEE (reference sequence). V shed 0 bases, J shed 14 bases, and the junction held 11 bases outside the gene matches. Written as DNA, the CDR3 is TGTGCCAGCAGCTTGGCCGGACAGGCGCGTGGCACCCTCCACTTT. This codes for CASSLAGQARGTLHF.

This clone appeared a single time. This sequence joins TRBV5-6 and TRBJ2-2; 7 nucleotides agree with TRBD2. V lost 4 bases and J lost 1; bases outside the gene matches: 4. The CDR3 sequence is 15 residues long. Germline CDR1 reads SGHDT; CDR2 reads YYEEEE. In DNA, the CDR3 is TGTGCCAGCAGCGATACGGGGGGGAACACCGGGGAGCTGTTTTTT. This codes for CASSDTGGNTGELFF.

This chain uses TRBV2 with TRBJ1-1, with TRBD1 as a possible D gene (5 bases). Germline-derived CDR1 and CDR2 are SNHLY and FYNNEI. V was pared by 8 bases and J by 1 base, with 26 bases between. The CDR3 is 18 residues long. DNA of the CDR3: TGTGCCAGCTCGACCCCTCGGGGGGGATCGGGGGGGAACACTGAAGCTTTCTTT. It specifies CASSTPRGGSGGNTEAFF. The full variable domain, rest sourced from reference TRBV2 and TRBJ1-1, is EPEVTQTPSHQVTQMGQEVILRCVPISNHLYFYWYRQILGQKVEFLVSFYNNEISEKSEIFDDQFSVERPDGSNFTLKIRSTKLEDSAMYFCASSTPRGGSGGNTEAFFGQGTRLTVV.

V is TRBV2 and J is TRBJ2-7; TRBD1 aligns across 7 bases. Germline V lookup: CDR1 SNHLY, CDR2 FYNNEI. Trimming took 9 bases from V and 2 from J; bases not matched to a gene: 1. This CDR3 comprises 11 residues. The CDR3 nucleotides read TGTGCCAGTCAGGGGGCCTACGAGCAGTACTTC. Its protein product is CASQGAYEQYF.

The gene calls are TRBV6-1 and TRBJ1-5, with TRBD1 matching over 10 bases. J gave up 5 bases and V 6 bases, and 4 bases lay outside the gene matches. The germline gives CDR1 MNHNS, CDR2 SASEGT. The CDR3 is 14 residues long. Written as DNA, the CDR3 is TGTGCCAGCAGGGACAGGGGGGGGGATCAGCCCCAGCATTTT. Amino acid sequence: CASRDRGGDQPQHF.